Included here is one T cell receptor (beta chain) sequence, with context. Germline V gives CDR1 LGHNA, CDR2 YNFKEQ. Trimming took 0 bases from V and 4 from J, leaving 12 bases between them. The CDR3 has 15 amino acids. This sample is part of a study of cytomegalovirus exposure and HLA in healthy donors. PCR amplification relied on 60 Vbeta primers (plus 13 Jbeta primers). Clones were read by immunoSEQ multiplex PCR, and TCRdb kept only the in-frame ones, dropping some. The data show 120,000 or so clones, with 70% to 80% seen just once and under 9.5% held by the top ten. Specimen: PBMCs. The chain uses TRBV4-2 and TRBJ2-5, with D perhaps matching TRBD1 (6 bases). The origin of this receptor is a woman aged 50 to 65 in good health and CMV-seropositive. The DNA for the CDR3 is TGTGCCAGCAGCCAAGATGCCCAGGGGACAGAGACCCAGTACTTC. Amino acids: CASSQDAQGTETQYF.